This entry lists 31 T cell receptor beta chains sequenced from one sample in a study of blood T cell repertoires in COVID-19. Sequencing was performed with immunoSEQ multiplex PCR; in TCRdb, only in-frame clones are kept and a portion is missing. The table lists a few hundred thousand clones, around 90% of them singletons, with about 1.1% in the top ten. Material: PBMCs or T cells enriched from blood (not recorded which). The source is a woman aged 18-29 years who had recovered from COVID-19.

V gene TRBV5-8 combines with J gene TRBJ1-1; 8 bases align to TRBD1. Trimming at V came to 0 bases and at J to 5 bases, leaving 6 bases not matched to a gene. Germline loops: CDR1 SGHTS, CDR2 YDEGEE. This CDR3 has 15 amino acids. The CDR3 region has the DNA TGTGCCAGCAGCTTGGGTGTCAGGGGGCGTACTGAAGCTTTCTTT. It yields the protein CASSLGVRGRTEAFF. Looking up the rest from reference TRBV5-8 and TRBJ1-1 gives the full variable domain: EAGVTQSPTHLIKTRGQQATLRCSPISGHTSVYWYQQALGLGLQFLLWYDEGEERNRGNFPPRFSGRQFPNYSSELNVNALELEDSALYLCASSLGVRGRTEAFFGQGTRLTVV.

V gene TRBV10-3 combines with J gene TRBJ1-2; 7 positions match TRBD1. CDR1 is ENHRY and CDR2 is SYGVKD in the germline V gene. J gave up 4 bases and V 4 bases, and 3 bases lay outside the gene matches. The CDR3 sequence is 13 residues long. This CDR3 reads CAISAGQSYGYTF. Written as DNA, the CDR3 is TGTGCCATCAGTGCGGGACAGAGCTATGGCTACACCTTC.

The table lists this clone with a count of one. Other DNA sequences from this sample encode an identical CDR3 as well. This rearrangement joins TRBV3-1 (or the pseudogene TRBV3-2) to TRBJ1-2; D unresolved. Trimming left V 1 base short and J 2 bases short, with 8 bases between. This CDR3 has 14 amino acids. CDR1 LGHDT and CDR2 YNNKEL come from the germline V gene (reference sequence). The CDR3 region has the DNA TGTGCCAGCAGCCAAGGCCACAGCAACTATGGCTACACCTTC. Residues: CASSQGHSNYGYTF.

V is TRBV7-9 and J is TRBJ2-1; 7 bases are a match to TRBD1. The J segment lost 7 bases and the V segment lost 5 bases, leaving 5 bases of the junction unmatched. The CDR3 loop spans 13 amino acids. CDR1 is SEHNR, CDR2 FQNEAQ, per germline (reference sequence). CDR3 in amino acids: CASSPTGPNEQFF. As DNA, the CDR3 is TGTGCCAGCAGCCCGACAGGGCCGAATGAGCAGTTCTTC.

This clone was found once. This chain joins TRBV5-5 and TRBJ1-6; TRBD1 agrees at 8 bases. CDR1 and CDR2 from the germline V gene are SGHKS and YYEKEE (reference sequence). CDR3 length equals 13 residues. Germline trimming cut 6 bases from V and 9 bases from J; bases unmatched to any gene: 5. The CDR3 loop reads CASTRTGLSPLHF. DNA for the CDR3: TGTGCCAGCACCCGGACAGGGCTTTCACCCCTCCACTTT.

This clone was seen a handful of times. V and J are TRBV7-2 and TRBJ1-2, with TRBD1 identical over 9 bases. V trimming: 3 bases; J trimming: 8 bases; junction bases outside the gene matches: 10. This CDR3 region has 15 residues. The germline gives CDR1 SGHTA, CDR2 FQGNSA. As DNA, the CDR3 is TGTGCCAGCAGCTTGGACGGGACAGGGAGACCCGGCTACACCTTC. Protein product: CASSLDGTGRPGYTF.

The rearrangement uses TRBV9 and TRBJ2-2, with D unclear. Trimming removed 4 bases from V and 2 bases from J, with 9 bases in between. The CDR3 sequence is 14 residues long. CDR1 SGDLS and CDR2 YYNGEE come from the germline V gene. CDR3 bases: TGTGCCAGCAGCCCCCCAGTAAACACCGGGGAGCTGTTTTTT. Translated, it gives CASSPPVNTGELFF.

This chain links TRBV6-4 with TRBJ1-5; maybe TRBD1 (6 bases). Germline V CDR1 and CDR2: MRHNA, SNTAGT. Trimming left V 6 bases short and J 0 bases short, with 15 bases between. The length of the CDR3 is 16 residues. The CDR3 is CASRKTGVNSNQPQHF. CDR3 DNA sequence: TGTGCCAGCAGGAAGACAGGCGTTAATAGCAATCAGCCCCAGCATTTT.

V is TRBV4-1 and J is TRBJ2-3; unclear D gene. Between the trimmed V and J ends, which lost 0 bases and 0 bases, there was a span of 4 bases. In germline, CDR1 is MGHRA, CDR2 YSYEKL. The CDR3 spans 14 residues. CDR3 sequence reads: CASSQDVSTDTQYF. CDR3 bases: TGCGCCAGCAGCCAAGACGTGAGCACAGATACGCAGTATTTT.

The rearrangement joins TRBV27 to TRBJ2-7; no firm D call. From germline, CDR1 is MNHEY and CDR2 SMNVEV (reference sequence). This CDR3 is built from 16 residues. V was pared by 3 bases and J by 2 bases, with 17 bases between. The CDR3 sequence: CASSFTVHSLTYEQYF. CDR3 bases: TGTGCCAGCAGTTTTACGGTCCACAGCCTCACCTACGAGCAGTACTTC.

The chain links TRBV9 to TRBJ1-2, with 11 bases aligning to TRBD1. The germline gives CDR1 SGDLS, CDR2 YYNGEE. The CDR3 consists of 20 residues. V was pared by 2 bases and J by 1 base, with 16 bases of the junction left unmatched. The CDR3: CASSVERADRGPYDNYGYTF. CDR3 in DNA: TGTGCCAGCAGCGTGGAGCGGGCGGACAGGGGGCCTTACGATAACTATGGCTACACCTTC.

This sequence joins TRBV4-2 and TRBJ1-5; 8 bases match TRBD1. V trimming: 0 bases; J trimming: 5 bases; junction bases outside the gene matches: 12. The CDR3 is 18 residues long. The germline V gene encodes CDR1 LGHNA and CDR2 YNFKEQ. The CDR3 is CASSQDDGTGGMDQPQHF. In DNA, the CDR3 is TGTGCCAGCAGCCAAGACGACGGGACAGGAGGTATGGATCAGCCCCAGCATTTT.

This chain connects TRBV7-2 to TRBJ2-3; unclear D gene. Trimming pared 4 bases from V and 4 bases from J, leaving 12 bases between. This CDR3 region has 14 residues. The germline V gene encodes CDR1 SGHTA and CDR2 FQGNSA. CDR3 sequence reads: CASSYYREADTQYF. DNA of the CDR3: TGTGCCAGCAGCTACTACCGCGAGGCAGATACGCAGTATTTT.

The J gene is TRBJ1-2, the V gene TRBV3-1 (or the pseudogene TRBV3-2); TRBD1 is a possible D gene (5 bases). CDR3 length: 16 residues. Per the germline V gene, CDR1 is LGHDT and CDR2 is YNNKEL (reference sequence). V dropped 8 bases and J dropped 0 bases, with 19 bases sitting between them. This CDR3 is CASSNRGATANYGYTF. DNA for the CDR3: TGTGCCAGCTCCAACCGTGGCGCGACAGCTAACTATGGCTACACCTTC.

A word on this clone: The same CDR3 can be traced to other DNA sequences in this sample. The chain joins TRBV3-1 (or the pseudogene TRBV3-2) to TRBJ1-1, with a tentative D call TRBD1 (6 bases). V lost 1 base to trimming and J lost 6 bases, with 6 bases between them. CDR1 and CDR2 (germline): LGHDT, YNNKEL (reference sequence). The CDR3 is 12 amino acids. CDR3 coding DNA: TGTGCCAGCAGCCAAGGGGGGCCTGAAGCTTTCTTT. Encoded protein: CASSQGGPEAFF.

The chain carries TRBV6-5 and TRBJ1-3; the D gene is possibly TRBD1 (5 bases). The V end was cut by 2 bases, the J end by 5 bases, with 13 bases between. Per germline, CDR1 MNHEY and CDR2 SVGAGI. CDR3 length: 15 residues. The CDR3 loop is CASSYRGGGRNTIYF. Written as DNA, the CDR3 is TGTGCCAGCAGTTACAGAGGCGGGGGTAGAAACACCATATATTTT.

The gene calls are TRBV24-1 and TRBJ1-1; 7 nucleotides align to TRBD1. CDR1 KGHDR and CDR2 SFDVKD come from the germline V gene. V gave up 5 bases and J gave up 0 bases; unmatched junction bases: 17. The CDR3 covers 19 residues. The CDR3 DNA reads as TGTGCCACCAGTGGCCGGCCCCGGGACAGCCATACAATGAACACTGAAGCTTTCTTT. Translation: CATSGRPRDSHTMNTEAFF.

The V call is TRBV18, the J call TRBJ1-1; TRBD1 matches 9 bases. This CDR3 is built from 17 residues. In germline, CDR1 is KGHSH, CDR2 LQKENI. The ends lost 6 bases at V and 5 bases at J; junction bases unmatched: 16. This CDR3 reads CASSRLQGARGKTEAFF. CDR3 bases: TGTGCCAGCTCCCGGTTACAGGGGGCTCGGGGTAAGACTGAAGCTTTCTTT.

This rearrangement joins TRBV18 to TRBJ1-3; weak D call: TRBD1 (5 bases). Looked up from germline, CDR1 is KGHSH and CDR2 is LQKENI. The length of the CDR3 is 15 residues. The germline V and J ends were trimmed by 0 bases and 4 bases, with 10 bases remaining between them. The CDR3 DNA is TGTGCCAGCTCACCACCGGCAGGGAGGGGAAACACCATATATTTT. Protein sequence: CASSPPAGRGNTIYF. Full variable domain (outside the CDR3, taken from reference TRBV18 and TRBJ1-3): NAGVMQNPRHLVRRRGQEARLRCSPMKGHSHVYWYRQLPEEGLKFMVYLQKENIIDESGMPKERFSAEFPKEGPSILRIQQVVRGDSAAYFCASSPPAGRGNTIYFGEGSWLTVV.

The rearrangement links TRBV2 to TRBJ2-3; 7 bases align to TRBD1. The V segment lost 8 bases and the J segment 9 bases; nucleotides outside the gene matches: 11. The germline V gene has CDR1 SNHLY and CDR2 FYNNEI. CDR3 length: 13 amino acids. CDR3 sequence reads: CASRQGYPSTQYF. CDR3 bases: TGTGCCAGCCGACAGGGCTATCCCAGCACGCAGTATTTT. The variable domain in full, with the rest retrieved from reference TRBV2 and TRBJ2-3, is EPEVTQTPSHQVTQMGQEVILRCVPISNHLYFYWYRQILGQKVEFLVSFYNNEISEKSEIFDDQFSVERPDGSNFTLKIRSTKLEDSAMYFCASRQGYPSTQYFGPGTRLTVL.

The rearrangement uses TRBV6-1 and TRBJ1-2, with TRBD1 matching over 9 bases. Germline V gene sequence: CDR1 MNHNS, CDR2 SASEGT. Trimming at V came to 2 bases and at J to 3 bases, leaving 7 bases not matched to a gene. The CDR3 sequence is 16 residues long. CDR3 sequence (DNA): TGTGCCAGCAGTGAATTGGTACAGGGGGCTGACTATGGCTACACCTTC. Translated, it gives CASSELVQGADYGYTF.

The rearrangement uses TRBV5-6 and TRBJ2-3; the match to TRBD2 covers 8 bases. The ends lost 6 bases at V and 3 bases at J; junction bases unmatched: 15. The V gene's germline CDR1 is SGHDT and CDR2 YYEEEE. The CDR3 consists of 17 residues. CDR3: CASTEQSGGLRTDTQYF. As DNA, the CDR3 is TGTGCCAGCACAGAGCAGAGCGGGGGCCTCCGGACAGATACGCAGTATTTT.

The genes are TRBV5-1 and TRBJ2-1; D not certain. CDR1 and CDR2 from the germline V gene are SGHRS and YFSETQ. The CDR3 is 12 residues long. With 4 bases removed from V and 6 bases from J, the gap between germline ends came to 8 bases. Here the CDR3 reads CASSPSGNEQFF. The CDR3 DNA reads as TGCGCCAGCAGCCCCAGTGGCAATGAGCAGTTCTTC.

The chain carries TRBV3-1 (or the pseudogene TRBV3-2) and TRBJ1-2; D perhaps matches TRBD1 (5 bases). V lost 6 bases and J 4 bases, leaving 12 bases between the germline ends. From germline, CDR1 is LGHDT and CDR2 YNNKEL (reference sequence). CDR3 length equals 13 residues. CDR3 in DNA: TGTGCCAGCAGTCTCAGGGAAGGCTATGGCTACACCTTC. It is translated as CASSLREGYGYTF.

The chain has TRBV5-1 and TRBJ2-1; 8 nucleotides match TRBD2. V trimming: 0 bases; J trimming: 6 bases; junction bases outside the gene matches: 14. In germline, CDR1 is SGHRS, CDR2 YFSETQ. The CDR3 runs to 18 residues. CDR3 amino acids: CASSLGYFIAGGGNEQFF. The CDR3 DNA reads TGCGCCAGCAGCTTGGGATATTTTATCGCGGGGGGTGGCAATGAGCAGTTCTTC.

To note about this clone: The sample holds other DNA sequences that translate to the same CDR3. The chain uses TRBV7-2 and TRBJ2-7; 8 nucleotides align to TRBD2. Germline V lookup: CDR1 SGHTA, CDR2 FQGNSA. The CDR3 is 15 amino acids. J gave up 5 bases and V 1 base, and 7 bases lay outside the gene matches. Here the CDR3 reads CASSLVGGGSHEQYF. The DNA for the CDR3 is TGTGCCAGCAGCTTAGTCGGGGGGGGGTCCCACGAGCAGTACTTC.

V and J are TRBV2 and TRBJ1-5, with 9 bases fitting TRBD1. The trim removed 5 bases at V and 2 bases at J, leaving 16 bases unmatched. The CDR3 covers 19 residues. The germline V gene has CDR1 SNHLY and CDR2 FYNNEI. This CDR3 reads CASSPHLGQGSLGNQPQHF. The CDR3, as DNA: TGTGCCAGCAGTCCTCATCTAGGACAGGGGAGTTTGGGCAATCAGCCCCAGCATTTT.

This rearrangement joins TRBV6-5 to TRBJ1-2; the D gene is possibly TRBD1 (6 bases). The CDR3 runs to 14 residues. The V gene lost 0 bases and the J gene lost 4 bases, with 9 bases spanning the gap. Germline CDR1 and CDR2: MNHEY and SVGAGI. As DNA, the CDR3 is TGTGCCAGCAGTTACTCTGGGGACACCTATGGCTACACCTTC. This encodes CASSYSGDTYGYTF.

The rearrangement links TRBV27 to TRBJ1-2; 11 bases are a match to TRBD1. The CDR3 totals 19 residues. With V trimmed by 7 bases and J by 10 bases, 26 bases remained unmatched. Germline-derived CDR1 and CDR2 are MNHEY and SMNVEV (reference sequence). CDR3 in amino acids: CASNPGQGVNRLSNGLYTF. CDR3 nucleotide sequence: TGTGCCAGCAACCCGGGACAGGGGGTAAATCGCCTTTCAAATGGACTCTACACCTTC.

This chain uses TRBV6-4 with TRBJ1-1; the match to TRBD1 covers 7 bases. The V gene end was trimmed by 6 bases and the J gene end by 0 bases; junction bases not matched to a gene: 7. CDR1 is MRHNA, CDR2 SNTAGT, per germline. The CDR3 consists of 15 residues. CDR3 loop: CASRQEQGLNTEAFF. The CDR3 DNA follows: TGTGCCAGCAGGCAAGAACAGGGGTTGAACACTGAAGCTTTCTTT.

V and J are TRBV11-2 and TRBJ2-7, with 10 nucleotides matching TRBD2. This CDR3 has 15 residues. V was pared by 4 bases and J by 3 bases, with 6 bases of the junction left unmatched. CDR1 and CDR2 from the germline V gene are SGHAT and FQNNGV. CDR3 DNA: TGTGCCAGCAGCTCCCCTCAGCGGGGGGGCTACGAGCAGTACTTC. Residues: CASSSPQRGGYEQYF.